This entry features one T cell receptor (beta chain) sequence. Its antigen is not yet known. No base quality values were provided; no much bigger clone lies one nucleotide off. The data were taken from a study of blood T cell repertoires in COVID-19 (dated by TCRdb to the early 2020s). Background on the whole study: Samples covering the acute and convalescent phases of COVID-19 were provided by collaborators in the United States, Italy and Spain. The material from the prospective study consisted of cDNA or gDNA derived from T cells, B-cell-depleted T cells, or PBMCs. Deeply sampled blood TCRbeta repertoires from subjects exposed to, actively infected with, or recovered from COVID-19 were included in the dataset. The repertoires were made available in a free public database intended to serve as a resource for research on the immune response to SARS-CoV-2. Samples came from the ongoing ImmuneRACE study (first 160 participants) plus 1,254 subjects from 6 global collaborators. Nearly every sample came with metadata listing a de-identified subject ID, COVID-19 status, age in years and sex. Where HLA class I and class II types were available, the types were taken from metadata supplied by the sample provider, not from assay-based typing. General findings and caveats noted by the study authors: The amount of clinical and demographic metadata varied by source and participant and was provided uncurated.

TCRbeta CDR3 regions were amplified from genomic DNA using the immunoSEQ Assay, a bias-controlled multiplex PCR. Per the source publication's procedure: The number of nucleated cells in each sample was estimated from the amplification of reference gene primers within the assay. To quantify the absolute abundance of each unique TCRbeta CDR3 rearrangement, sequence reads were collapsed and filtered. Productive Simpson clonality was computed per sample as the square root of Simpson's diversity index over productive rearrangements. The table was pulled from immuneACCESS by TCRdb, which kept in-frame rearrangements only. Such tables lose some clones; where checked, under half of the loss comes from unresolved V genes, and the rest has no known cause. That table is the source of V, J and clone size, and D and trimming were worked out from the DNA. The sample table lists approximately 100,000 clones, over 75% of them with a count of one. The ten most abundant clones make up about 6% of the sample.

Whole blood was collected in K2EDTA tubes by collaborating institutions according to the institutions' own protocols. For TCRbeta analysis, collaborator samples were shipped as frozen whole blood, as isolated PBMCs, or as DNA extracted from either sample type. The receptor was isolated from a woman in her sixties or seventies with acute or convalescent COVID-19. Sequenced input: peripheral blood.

The nucleotide sequence is TGTGCCAGCAGCCGGGACAGGGCCACCTACGAGCAGTACTTC. It encodes CASSRDRATYEQYF. The V and J segments used are TRBV5-4 and TRBJ2-7; TRBD1 agrees with 9 junctional bases. There are 14 amino acids in the CDR3, from cysteine to phenylalanine inclusive. The kept DNA is CDR3 alone, 42 bases in frame from the first base. Trimmed from V: 4 bases; trimmed from J: 2 bases; junction bases lacking a gene match: 4. CDR1 and CDR2 (SGHNT, YYREEE) derive from the germline V gene (reference sequence).